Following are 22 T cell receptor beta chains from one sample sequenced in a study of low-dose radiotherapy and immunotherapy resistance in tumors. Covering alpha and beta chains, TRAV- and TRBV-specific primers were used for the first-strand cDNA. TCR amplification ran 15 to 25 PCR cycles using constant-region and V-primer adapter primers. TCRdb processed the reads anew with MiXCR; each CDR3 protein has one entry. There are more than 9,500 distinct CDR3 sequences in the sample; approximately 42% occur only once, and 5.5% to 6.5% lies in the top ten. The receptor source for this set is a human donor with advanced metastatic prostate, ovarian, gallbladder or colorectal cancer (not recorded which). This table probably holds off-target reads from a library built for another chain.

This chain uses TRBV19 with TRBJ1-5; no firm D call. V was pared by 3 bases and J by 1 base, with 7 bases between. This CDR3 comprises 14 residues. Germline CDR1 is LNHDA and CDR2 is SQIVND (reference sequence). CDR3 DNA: TGTGCCAGTAGTATGGGGTTAAGCAATCAGCCCCAGCATTTT. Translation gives CASSMGLSNQPQHF. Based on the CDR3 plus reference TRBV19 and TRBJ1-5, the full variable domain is DGGITQSPKYLFRKEGQNVTLSCEQNLNHDAMYWYRQDPGQGLRLIYYSQIVNDFQKGDIAEGYSVSREKKESFPLTVTSAQKNPTAFYLCASSMGLSNQPQHFGDGTRLSIL.

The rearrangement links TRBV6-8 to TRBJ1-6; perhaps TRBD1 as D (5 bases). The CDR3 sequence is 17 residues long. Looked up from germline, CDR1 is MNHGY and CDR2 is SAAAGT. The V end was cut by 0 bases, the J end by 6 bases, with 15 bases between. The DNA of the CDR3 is TGTGCCAGCAGTTACTCGGGAGGAGGGGAGATTAATTCACCCCTCCACTTT. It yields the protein CASSYSGGGEINSPLHF.

The CDR3 nucleotides read TGCGCCAGCAGCCTCAGGACTAATTGGTTATCGGGTGAGCAGTTCTTC. Translation: CASSLRTNWLSGEQFF. The chain carries TRBV4-3 and TRBJ2-1; maybe TRBD2 (6 bases). V lost 4 bases, J lost 9 bases, and 22 bases lay in between. The CDR3 extends over 16 amino acids. Germline V gene lookup returns CDR1 LGHNA and CDR2 YSLEER.

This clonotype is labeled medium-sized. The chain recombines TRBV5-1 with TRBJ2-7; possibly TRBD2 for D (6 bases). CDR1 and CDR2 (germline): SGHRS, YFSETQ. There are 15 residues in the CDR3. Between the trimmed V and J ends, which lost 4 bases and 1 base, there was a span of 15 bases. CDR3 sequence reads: CASSHPGLASYEQYF. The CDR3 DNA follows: TGCGCCAGCAGCCATCCGGGACTGGCTTCCTACGAGCAGTACTTC.

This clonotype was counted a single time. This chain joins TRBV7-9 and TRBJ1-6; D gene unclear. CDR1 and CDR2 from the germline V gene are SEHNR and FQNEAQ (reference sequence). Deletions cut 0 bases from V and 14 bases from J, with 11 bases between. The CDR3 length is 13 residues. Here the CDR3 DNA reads TGTGCCAGCAGCTTAGCGTTCAGTATGGCCCTCCACTTT. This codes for CASSLAFSMALHF.

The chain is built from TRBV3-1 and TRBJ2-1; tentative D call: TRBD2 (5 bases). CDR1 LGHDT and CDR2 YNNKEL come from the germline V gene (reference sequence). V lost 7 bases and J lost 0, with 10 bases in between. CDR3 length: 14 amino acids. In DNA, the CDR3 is TGTGCCAGCACACGGGGTAGCTCCTACAATGAGCAGTTCTTC. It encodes CASTRGSSYNEQFF.

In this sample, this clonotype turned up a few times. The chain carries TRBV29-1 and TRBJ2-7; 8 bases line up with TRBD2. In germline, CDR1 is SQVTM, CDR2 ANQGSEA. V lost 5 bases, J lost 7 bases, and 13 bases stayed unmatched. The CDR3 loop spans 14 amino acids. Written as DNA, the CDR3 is TGCAGCGTTCGGACCCGCGGGAGGACTATGGAGCAGTACTTC. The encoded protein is CSVRTRGRTMEQYF.

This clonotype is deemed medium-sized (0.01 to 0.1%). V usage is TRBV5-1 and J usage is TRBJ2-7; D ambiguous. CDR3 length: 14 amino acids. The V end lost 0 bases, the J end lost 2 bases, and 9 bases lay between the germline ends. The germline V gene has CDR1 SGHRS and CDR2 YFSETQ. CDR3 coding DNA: TGCGCCAGCAGCTTGGCTACTGTGGCCTACGAGCAGTACTTC. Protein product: CASSLATVAYEQYF.

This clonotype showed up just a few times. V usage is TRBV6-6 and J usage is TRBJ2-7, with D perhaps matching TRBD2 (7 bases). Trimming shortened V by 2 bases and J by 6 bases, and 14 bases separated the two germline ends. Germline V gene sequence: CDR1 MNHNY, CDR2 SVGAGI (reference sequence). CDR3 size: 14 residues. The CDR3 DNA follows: TGTGCCAGCAGTTACGGGGGGGCAGGAGGCGAGCAGTACTTC. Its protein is CASSYGGAGGEQYF.

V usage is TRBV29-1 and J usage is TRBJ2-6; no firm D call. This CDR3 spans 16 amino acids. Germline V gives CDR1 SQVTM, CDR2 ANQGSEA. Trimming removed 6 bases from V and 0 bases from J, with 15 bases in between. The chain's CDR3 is CSVRTMGNSGANVLTF. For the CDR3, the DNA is TGCAGCGTGCGAACGATGGGTAACTCTGGGGCCAACGTCCTGACTTTC.

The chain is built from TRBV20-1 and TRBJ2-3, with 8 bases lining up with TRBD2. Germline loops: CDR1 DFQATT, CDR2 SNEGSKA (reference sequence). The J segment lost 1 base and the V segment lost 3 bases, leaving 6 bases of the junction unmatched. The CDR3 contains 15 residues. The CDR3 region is CSASSAGGRTDTQYF. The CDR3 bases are TGCAGTGCTAGTTCTGCGGGAGGTCGCACAGATACGCAGTATTTT.

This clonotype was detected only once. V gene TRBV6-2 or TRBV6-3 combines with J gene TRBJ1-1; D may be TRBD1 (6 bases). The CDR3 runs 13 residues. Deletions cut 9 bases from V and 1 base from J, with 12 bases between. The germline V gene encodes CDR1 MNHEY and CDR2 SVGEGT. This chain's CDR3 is CASNEQGNTEAFF. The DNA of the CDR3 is TGTGCCAGTAACGAACAGGGGAACACTGAAGCTTTCTTT.

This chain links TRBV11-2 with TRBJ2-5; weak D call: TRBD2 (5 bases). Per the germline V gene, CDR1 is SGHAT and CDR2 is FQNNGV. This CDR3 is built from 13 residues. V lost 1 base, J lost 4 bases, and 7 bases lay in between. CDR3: CASSLVAGETQYF. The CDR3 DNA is TGTGCCAGCAGCTTAGTTGCGGGAGAGACCCAGTACTTC.

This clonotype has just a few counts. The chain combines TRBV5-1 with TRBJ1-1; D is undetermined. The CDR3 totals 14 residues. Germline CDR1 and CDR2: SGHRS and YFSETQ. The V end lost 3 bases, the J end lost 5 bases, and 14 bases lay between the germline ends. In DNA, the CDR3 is TGCGCCAGCAGCTACTGGGGAGAAGATACTGAAGCTTTCTTT. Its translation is CASSYWGEDTEAFF. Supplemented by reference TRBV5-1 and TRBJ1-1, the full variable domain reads KAGVTQTPRYLIKTRGQQVTLSCSPISGHRSVSWYQQTPGQGLQFLFEYFSETQRNKGNFPGRFSGRQFSNSRSEMNVSTLELGDSALYLCASSYWGEDTEAFFGQGTRLTVV.

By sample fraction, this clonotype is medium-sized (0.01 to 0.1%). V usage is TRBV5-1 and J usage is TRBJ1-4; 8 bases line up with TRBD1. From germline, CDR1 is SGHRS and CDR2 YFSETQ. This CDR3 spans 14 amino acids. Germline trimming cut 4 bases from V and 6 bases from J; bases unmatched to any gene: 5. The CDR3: CASSLGQGYEKLFF. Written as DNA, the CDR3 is TGCGCCAGCAGCCTCGGACAGGGCTATGAAAAACTGTTTTTT. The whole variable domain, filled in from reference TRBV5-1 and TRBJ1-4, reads KAGVTQTPRYLIKTRGQQVTLSCSPISGHRSVSWYQQTPGQGLQFLFEYFSETQRNKGNFPGRFSGRQFSNSRSEMNVSTLELGDSALYLCASSLGQGYEKLFFGSGTQLSVL.

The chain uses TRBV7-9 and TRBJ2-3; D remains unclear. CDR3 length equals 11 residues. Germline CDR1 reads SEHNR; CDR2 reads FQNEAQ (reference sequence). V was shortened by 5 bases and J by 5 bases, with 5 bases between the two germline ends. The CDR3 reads CASSPQDTQYF. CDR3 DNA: TGTGCCAGCAGCCCGCAAGATACGCAGTATTTT.

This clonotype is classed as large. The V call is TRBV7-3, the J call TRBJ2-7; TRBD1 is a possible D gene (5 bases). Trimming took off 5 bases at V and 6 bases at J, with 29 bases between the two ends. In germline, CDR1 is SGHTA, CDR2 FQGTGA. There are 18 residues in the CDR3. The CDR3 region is CASSPRRQGEFPPLEQYF. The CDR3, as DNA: TGTGCCAGCAGCCCACGGCGGCAGGGCGAGTTTCCCCCTCTCGAGCAGTACTTC.

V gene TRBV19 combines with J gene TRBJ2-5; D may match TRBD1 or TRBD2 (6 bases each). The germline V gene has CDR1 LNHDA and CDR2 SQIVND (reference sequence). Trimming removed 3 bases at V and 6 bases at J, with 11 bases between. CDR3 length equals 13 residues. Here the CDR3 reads CASSIQGTQTQYF. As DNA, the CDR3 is TGTGCCAGTAGTATCCAGGGGACTCAGACCCAGTACTTC.

The CDR3: CASSTAGKTQYF. CDR3 DNA sequence: TGTGCCAGCAGTACCGCTGGGAAGACCCAGTACTTC. The chain recombines TRBV27 with TRBJ2-5; unclear D gene. Germline lookup yields CDR1 MNHEY and CDR2 SMNVEV (reference sequence). CDR3 size: 12 residues. V lost 5 bases, J lost 6 bases, and 10 bases lay in between.

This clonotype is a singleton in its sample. CDR3 in amino acids: CASSVWGQETQYF. CDR3 DNA: TGTGCCAGCAGTGTCTGGGGGCAAGAGACCCAGTACTTC. The chain carries TRBV2 and TRBJ2-5; either TRBD1 or TRBD2 may supply D (5 bases each). With 4 bases removed from V and 2 bases from J, the gap between germline ends came to 8 bases. CDR1 and CDR2 from the germline V gene are SNHLY and FYNNEI. There are 13 residues in the CDR3.

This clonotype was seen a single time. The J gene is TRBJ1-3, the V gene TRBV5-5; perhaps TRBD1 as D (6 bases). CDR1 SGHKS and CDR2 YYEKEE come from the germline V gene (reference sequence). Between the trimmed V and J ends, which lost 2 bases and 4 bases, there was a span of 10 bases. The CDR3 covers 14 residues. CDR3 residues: CASSFSGAGNTIYF. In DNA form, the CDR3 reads TGTGCCAGCAGCTTTTCAGGGGCCGGAAACACCATATATTTT.

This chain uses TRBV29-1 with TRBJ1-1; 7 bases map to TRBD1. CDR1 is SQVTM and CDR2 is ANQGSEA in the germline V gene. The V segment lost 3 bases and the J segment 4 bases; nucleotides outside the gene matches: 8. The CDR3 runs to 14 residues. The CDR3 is CSVDIGTAGTEAFF. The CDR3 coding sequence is TGCAGCGTTGATATCGGGACAGCTGGCACTGAAGCTTTCTTT.